What follows are 20 T cell receptor beta chains derived from one specimen sequenced in a study of blood T cell repertoires in COVID-19. Sequencing was performed with immunoSEQ multiplex PCR; in TCRdb, only in-frame clones are kept and a portion is missing. The sample yields 85,000 to 120,000 clones, roughly 87% seen once. Sequencing was done on a sample of peripheral blood. The source is a man aged 45 to 65 with active COVID-19.

This chain links TRBV3-1 (or the pseudogene TRBV3-2) with TRBJ1-4, with 7 nucleotides matching TRBD1. Germline CDR1 reads LGHDT; CDR2 reads YNNKEL (reference sequence). The ends lost 1 base at V and 14 bases at J; junction bases unmatched: 7. CDR3 length: 13 residues. The CDR3 is CASSQGQGQGLFF. The DNA for the CDR3 is TGTGCCAGCAGCCAAGGACAGGGCCAGGGTCTGTTTTTT.

This clone was counted only a few times. V gene TRBV9 combines with J gene TRBJ1-6; 8 bases match TRBD1. The trim removed 4 bases at V and 4 bases at J, leaving 4 bases unmatched. Germline lookup yields CDR1 SGDLS and CDR2 YYNGEE. This CDR3 has 15 residues. The CDR3 sequence: CASSPQGAYNSPLHF. The CDR3 DNA reads TGTGCCAGCAGCCCCCAGGGGGCATATAATTCACCCCTCCACTTT.

The chain carries TRBV4-2 and TRBJ1-6; a weak D match, TRBD1 (5 bases). This CDR3 comprises 16 residues. Germline loops: CDR1 LGHNA, CDR2 YNFKEQ. The germline V and J ends were trimmed by 1 base and 9 bases, with 16 bases remaining between them. Written as DNA, the CDR3 is TGTGCCAGCAGCCAAGTGTTTGCGGGGGTACTTTCACCCCTCCACTTT. This gives the protein CASSQVFAGVLSPLHF.

This chain uses TRBV10-3 with TRBJ1-5, with D maybe TRBD1 (6 bases). This CDR3 has 14 amino acids. V gave up 6 bases and J gave up 4 bases, with 13 bases separating them. CDR1 and CDR2 from the germline V gene are ENHRY and SYGVKD. Written as DNA, the CDR3 is TGTGCCATCAGCCCCCGGGACACAAATCAGCCCCAGCATTTT. Amino acid sequence: CAISPRDTNQPQHF.

The rearrangement joins TRBV6-2 or TRBV6-3 to TRBJ2-7, with 8 bases that match TRBD2. Germline CDR1 and CDR2: MNHEY and SVGEGT. Unmatched junction bases numbered 7, after V lost 4 bases and J lost 2 bases. CDR3 length: 15 amino acids. The CDR3 DNA reads as TGTGCCAGCAGTTCCACTCGCGGGGGGACCTACGAGCAGTACTTC. As protein: CASSSTRGGTYEQYF.

This clone was recorded once. The chain links TRBV2 to TRBJ1-5; D is ambiguous. The CDR3 sequence is 14 residues long. Germline-derived CDR1 and CDR2 are SNHLY and FYNNEI. V lost 8 bases to trimming and J lost 0 bases, with 11 bases between them. CDR3 DNA sequence: TGTGCCAGCGGGGAGGGATATAGCAATCAGCCCCAGCATTTT. Residues: CASGEGYSNQPQHF.

J is TRBJ1-4 and V is TRBV6-5; 9 bases are shared with TRBD1. The V gene's germline CDR1 is MNHEY and CDR2 SVGAGI. This CDR3 is built from 14 residues. V dropped 8 bases and J dropped 7; count of bases not matched to a gene: 8. This CDR3 reads CASSLWDRAEKLFF. CDR3 coding DNA: TGTGCCAGCTCCCTTTGGGACAGGGCTGAAAAACTGTTTTTT.

This rearrangement joins TRBV5-5 to TRBJ2-1; the D gene is possibly TRBD2 (6 bases). The germline CDR1 and CDR2 sequences are SGHKS and YYEKEE (reference sequence). There are 13 residues in the CDR3. V was cut by 3 bases and J by 8 bases, with 12 bases left in between. CDR3 residues: CASSWGVRDEQFF. In DNA, the CDR3 is TGTGCCAGCAGCTGGGGGGTTCGGGATGAGCAGTTCTTC. The entire variable domain, with the rest obtained from reference TRBV5-5 and TRBJ2-1, is as follows: DAGVTQSPTHLIKTRGQQVTLRCSPISGHKSVSWYQQVLGQGPQFIFQYYEKEERGRGNFPDRFSARQFPNYSSELNVNALLLGDSALYLCASSWGVRDEQFFGPGTRLTVL.

In its sample, this clone was seen once. The genes are TRBV7-2 and TRBJ1-1; D is possibly TRBD1 (5 bases). The V and J ends lost 2 bases and 4 bases respectively, with 8 bases between them. The CDR3 covers 13 residues. Per the germline V gene, CDR1 is SGHTA and CDR2 is FQGNSA. CDR3 protein: CASSLQGSTEAFF. The DNA for the CDR3 is TGTGCCAGCAGCTTACAGGGAAGCACTGAAGCTTTCTTT.

The chain recombines TRBV6-6 with TRBJ1-5; D call uncertain. V lost 5 bases and J 0 bases, leaving 11 bases between the germline ends. The CDR3 loop spans 15 amino acids. CDR1 and CDR2 (germline): MNHNY, SVGAGI (reference sequence). CDR3 amino acids: CASSGLLSSNQPQHF. The CDR3 region has the DNA TGTGCCAGCAGTGGACTGTTATCTAGCAATCAGCCCCAGCATTTT.

This rearrangement joins TRBV5-1 to TRBJ1-1; D gene ambiguous. The CDR3 contains 16 residues. The V gene lost 4 bases and the J gene lost 2 bases, with 18 bases spanning the gap. Germline V gene sequence: CDR1 SGHRS, CDR2 YFSETQ. The CDR3 nucleotides read TGCGCCAGCAGCCCGGGAGGAAGGCTCCAAAACACTGAAGCTTTCTTT. Encoded protein: CASSPGGRLQNTEAFF.

This chain uses TRBV7-2 with TRBJ2-1; TRBD2 agrees at 7 bases. V shed 0 bases, J shed 10 bases, and the junction held 6 bases outside the gene matches. The CDR3 loop spans 14 amino acids. Germline V gene sequence: CDR1 SGHTA, CDR2 FQGNSA. The CDR3 sequence: CASSLAWGDYEQFF. In DNA, the CDR3 is TGTGCCAGCAGCTTAGCTTGGGGGGACTACGAGCAGTTCTTC. The complete variable domain, with remaining parts taken from reference TRBV7-2 and TRBJ2-1, reads GAGVSQSPSNKVTEKGKDVELRCDPISGHTALYWYRQSLGQGLEFLIYFQGNSAPDKSGLPSDRFSAERTGGSVSTLTIQRTQQEDSAVYLCASSLAWGDYEQFFGPGTRLTVL.

The genes are TRBV5-1 and TRBJ1-4, with D possibly matching TRBD1 (6 bases). Trimming took off 0 bases at V and 3 bases at J, with 9 bases between the two ends. This CDR3 region has 15 residues. Germline V gene lookup returns CDR1 SGHRS and CDR2 YFSETQ. The DNA for the CDR3 is TGCGCCAGCAGCTTGGATAGGACAGCTAATGAAAAACTGTTTTTT. It encodes CASSLDRTANEKLFF.

V gene TRBV6-2 or TRBV6-3 combines with J gene TRBJ1-3, with a weak D call TRBD1 (6 bases). The V end was cut by 6 bases, the J end by 4 bases, with 16 bases between. Looked up from germline, CDR1 is MNHEY and CDR2 is SVGEGT. The CDR3 runs to 15 residues. CDR3 protein: CASSPLQGVGNTIYF. In nucleotides, the CDR3 is TGTGCCAGCAGCCCCTTACAGGGCGTCGGAAACACCATATATTTT.

This chain connects TRBV6-6 to TRBJ2-2, with 9 bases aligning to TRBD1. Germline CDR1 MNHNY, CDR2 SVGAGI (reference sequence). This CDR3 has 16 residues. After removal of 6 bases from V and 2 bases from J, the junction contained 7 bases not matched to a gene. The CDR3 is CASSLGQGLNTGELFF. In DNA, the CDR3 is TGTGCCAGCAGCTTAGGACAGGGGCTCAACACCGGGGAGCTGTTTTTT.

To note about this clone: Its ends do not fully match the called genes, so a read error is possible. The V gene is TRBV7-9, the J gene TRBJ1-5; possibly TRBD1 for D (5 bases). CDR3 length: 17 residues. Germline V gene lookup returns CDR1 SEHNR and CDR2 FQNEAQ (reference sequence). The chain's CDR3 is CASSLYGGNGGNQPQHF. The CDR3 coding sequence is TGTGCCAGCAGCTTATACGGGGGGAACGGCGGCAACCAGCCCCAGCATTTT. Full variable domain (outside the CDR3, taken from reference TRBV7-9 and TRBJ1-5): DTGVSQNPRHKITKRGQNVTFRCDPISEHNRLYWYRQTLGQGPEFLTYFQNEAQLEKSRLLSDRFSAERPKGSFSTLEIQRTEQGDSAMYLCASSLYGGNGGNQPQHFGDGTRLSIL.

This clone was detected only once. The rearrangement links TRBV6-5 to TRBJ1-1; 9 bases are a match to TRBD1. With V trimmed by 6 bases and J by 5 bases, 7 bases remained unmatched. The CDR3 totals 14 residues. CDR1 is MNHEY, CDR2 SVGAGI, per germline. The CDR3 loop reads CASRTRQGGTEAFF. Here the CDR3 DNA reads TGTGCCAGCAGAACTCGACAGGGGGGGACTGAAGCTTTCTTT.

This chain links TRBV6-5 with TRBJ2-7; 7 nucleotides agree with TRBD2. V lost 4 bases to trimming and J lost 2 bases; unmatched junction nucleotides: 5. CDR1 and CDR2 (germline): MNHEY, SVGAGI. CDR3 length: 14 residues. CDR3 nucleotide sequence: TGTGCCAGCAGTTCGGCGGGGGACGCCTACGAGCAGTACTTC. Its translation is CASSSAGDAYEQYF.

The sample holds one count of this clone. CDR3 sequence reads: CASSYPGGGGEQYF. The CDR3 DNA follows: TGTGCCAGCAGTTACCCCGGGGGGGGCGGGGAGCAGTACTTC. The J gene is TRBJ2-7, the V gene TRBV6-5; 8 nucleotides match TRBD2. J gave up 7 bases and V 2 bases, and 7 bases lay outside the gene matches. This CDR3 comprises 14 residues. Germline V gene lookup returns CDR1 MNHEY and CDR2 SVGAGI.

The rearrangement uses TRBV6-5 and TRBJ1-1; perhaps TRBD1 as D (5 bases). The germline gives CDR1 MNHEY, CDR2 SVGAGI. The CDR3 has 11 residues. Trimming left V 2 bases short and J 9 bases short, with 7 bases between. For the CDR3, the DNA is TGTGCCAGCAGTTACAGGGGTAAAGCTTTCTTT. Translation: CASSYRGKAFF.